The rows below give T cell receptor beta chains drawn from one sample of a study of OX40 agonist ivuxolimab in advanced cancers. The repertoire was sequenced with immunoSEQ multiplex PCR; TCRdb's copy has only in-frame clones and lacks some. The sample lists 65,000 to 75,000 clones, roughly 81% occurring once. The source material was CD4+ or CD8+ T cells sorted from blood, sampled in a trial of the OX40 agonist ivuxolimab. The origin of the receptors is an adult with an advanced solid tumor such as melanoma, head and neck, liver or kidney cancer. CDR3s include the opening cysteine and the closing phenylalanine or tryptophan. A D gene is named only where the DNA matches it firmly. Size values are once, few and many counts, or a class for expanded clones, and some rows have none.

J gene,V gene,clone size,D gene,CDR3 DNA,CDR3 protein
TRBJ2-7,TRBV30,few,TRBD2,TGTGCCTGGAGAGAACCGGGACTAGCGACCTACGAGCAGTACTTC,CAWREPGLATYEQYF
TRBJ2-7,TRBV30,NA,NA,TGTGCCTGGAGTACCCGACTCCAACAGTACTTC,CAWSTRLQQYF
TRBJ2-1,TRBV6-4,NA,NA,TGTGCCAGCAGTGATGAAGAGGGAGATGAGCAGTTCTTC,CASSDEEGDEQFF
TRBJ1-6,TRBV13,NA,TRBD1,TGTGCCAGCAGCTTCACCGGGACAGGGAACCTTAATTCACCCCTCCACTTT,CASSFTGTGNLNSPLHF
TRBJ1-2,TRBV6-1,NA,NA,TGTGCCAGCAGTGATAGTACTTTCCGGAACTATGGCTACACCTTC,CASSDSTFRNYGYTF
TRBJ2-1,TRBV10-3,few,NA,TGTGCCATCAGTGAACGGTTGGGTACCGATGAGCAGTTCTTC,CAISERLGTDEQFF
TRBJ2-5,TRBV28,NA,NA,TGTGCCAGCAGGACCGGGACGGACTTACAAGAGACCCAGTACTTC,CASRTGTDLQETQYF
TRBJ2-1,TRBV11-1,NA,TRBD2,TGTGCCAGCTCCGGGACTAGCGGGAGTCTAGGCTACAATGAGCAGTTCTTC,CASSGTSGSLGYNEQFF
TRBJ1-2,TRBV4-2,once,NA,TGTGCCAGCAGCCAAGGGACAGAAAACTATGGCTACACCTTC,CASSQGTENYGYTF
TRBJ1-1,TRBV28,NA,NA,TGTGCCAGCAGTTTTGCAGGGCCGAACACTGAAGCTTTCTTT,CASSFAGPNTEAFF
TRBJ1-2,TRBV11-2,NA,TRBD1,TGTGCCAGCAGCCGGGACAGGGGGACCTATGGCTACACCTTC,CASSRDRGTYGYTF
TRBJ2-7,TRBV2,NA,TRBD2,TGTGCCAGCAGCAGCGGGAGTTTGTCCTACGAGCAGTACTTC,CASSSGSLSYEQYF
TRBJ1-5,TRBV29-1,NA,NA,TGCAGCGTCATGACAGATCCCAATCAGCCCCAGCATTTT,CSVMTDPNQPQHF
TRBJ2-7,TRBV7-2,NA,NA,TGTGCCAGCAGCCCTAGCTGGGTCACCTACGAGCAGTACTTC,CASSPSWVTYEQYF
TRBJ2-7,TRBV13,NA,TRBD1,TGTGCCAGCGGGGACAGCTCCTACGAGCAGTACTTC,CASGDSSYEQYF
TRBJ2-1,TRBV30,NA,NA,TGTGCCTTAACCCGGGCCTCCTACAATGAGCAGTTCTTC,CALTRASYNEQFF
TRBJ2-3,TRBV5-1,NA,NA,TGCGCCAGCACCCTTGGGGGGACCGCCCTAGATACGCAGTATTTT,CASTLGGTALDTQYF
TRBJ1-5,TRBV21-1,NA,NA,TGTGCCAGCGAGTCAAGAACACATAGCAATCAGCCCCAGCATTTT,CASESRTHSNQPQHF
TRBJ1-6,TRBV2,NA,TRBD1,TGTGCCAGCAGTCCCGGGACAGGTTCACCCCTCCACTTT,CASSPGTGSPLHF
TRBJ2-5,TRBV9,NA,TRBD2,TGTGCCAGCAGCGAGGAGGGCGGGACTAGACAAGAGACCCAGTACTTC,CASSEEGGTRQETQYF
TRBJ1-5,TRBV30,NA,NA,TGTGCCTGGGCCGTGGGAGGCGATCAGCCCCAGCATTTT,CAWAVGGDQPQHF
TRBJ1-5,TRBV6-6,few,NA,TGTGCCAGCAGTCCTCAGGGGTTCGGGCAGCCCCAGCATTTT,CASSPQGFGQPQHF
TRBJ2-7,TRBV6-5,NA,NA,TGTGCCACCCAGTTATCAGGGCTCTACGAGCAGTACTTC,CATQLSGLYEQYF
TRBJ1-1,TRBV9,NA,NA,TGTGCCAGCAGCGTAGCGGTTGGGGGAGCTGAAGCTTTCTTT,CASSVAVGGAEAFF
TRBJ1-1,TRBV7-9,NA,NA,TGTGCCAGCAGCTTGCGAGACACTGAAGCTTTCTTT,CASSLRDTEAFF
TRBJ2-1,TRBV2,NA,TRBD2,TGTGCCAGCAGTAAAGCGGGGGGGTCGGTCGATGAGCAGTTCTTC,CASSKAGGSVDEQFF
TRBJ1-5,TRBV7-8,NA,TRBD1,TGTGCCAGCAGCTTAGGAGGGACAGTTAATCAGCCCCAGCATTTT,CASSLGGTVNQPQHF
TRBJ2-1,TRBV19,NA,TRBD1,TGTGCCAGTAGGCGACAGGGGGGGGATGAGCAGTTCTTC,CASRRQGGDEQFF
TRBJ1-2,TRBV19,NA,NA,TGTGCCAGTAGTCCCGCCCGACAGGATGGCTACACCTTC,CASSPARQDGYTF
TRBJ1-4,TRBV7-6,NA,NA,TGTGCCAGCAGCTTAGAGGCCGCAACTAATGAAAAACTGTTTTTT,CASSLEAATNEKLFF
TRBJ2-1,TRBV7-2,NA,TRBD1,TGTGCCAGCAGCTTGAGACAGGGATGGAATGAGCAGTTCTTC,CASSLRQGWNEQFF
TRBJ2-5,TRBV11-3,NA,NA,TGTGCCAGCAGCCAGGGGAGAGAGACCCAGTACTTC,CASSQGRETQYF
TRBJ2-1,TRBV7-9,once,TRBD1,TGTGCCAGCAGCGTGACAGGGGGCCGGGACAATGAGCAGTTCTTC,CASSVTGGRDNEQFF
TRBJ1-1,TRBV28,NA,NA,TGTGCCAGCTCCCTGGGGGGGTGGGGCACTGAAGCTTTCTTT,CASSLGGWGTEAFF
TRBJ2-7,TRBV9,NA,NA,TGTGCCAGCAGCGTAGTGGACAGACTTGGCGAGCAGTACTTC,CASSVVDRLGEQYF
TRBJ2-7,TRBV28,NA,NA,TGTGCCAGCAGTTTCCCAAGGGCGGACCTCTACGAGCAGTACTTC,CASSFPRADLYEQYF
TRBJ1-1,TRBV18,NA,NA,TGTGCCAGCTCACCGGAGATGAACACTGAAGCTTTCTTT,CASSPEMNTEAFF
TRBJ2-1,TRBV7-3,NA,TRBD2,TGTGCCAGCAGCTCTGCGGGAGGTGAGCAGTTCTTC,CASSSAGGEQFF
TRBJ2-2,TRBV2,once,TRBD1,TGTGCCAGCAGCTCCGGGACAGGGAAGACCGGGGAGCTGTTTTTT,CASSSGTGKTGELFF
TRBJ1-5,TRBV14,NA,NA,TGTGCCAGCAGCCAAGATGTGGGGCCCCAGCATTTT,CASSQDVGPQHF
TRBJ2-3,TRBV5-1,once,TRBD1,TGCGCCAGCAGCTTTTTCACAGGGGGCAACACAGATACGCAGTATTTT,CASSFFTGGNTDTQYF
TRBJ2-2,TRBV6-1,few,TRBD2,TGTGCCAGCAGTCAGCTAGCGGGAGAGCCCGGGGAGCTGTTTTTT,CASSQLAGEPGELFF
TRBJ2-2,TRBV28,NA,NA,TGTGCCAGCCTAGGGACGGCGAACACCGGGGAGCTGTTTTTT,CASLGTANTGELFF
TRBJ2-1,TRBV18,NA,NA,TGTGCCAGCTCACCCGGACAGGGGGCTAGCGGGGGGGAGTTCTTC,CASSPGQGASGGEFF
TRBJ2-3,TRBV11-1,NA,TRBD1,TGTGCCAGCAGCTTAGCGTGGACAGGGGGCGACGATACGCAGTATTTT,CASSLAWTGGDDTQYF
TRBJ2-7,TRBV11-2,NA,TRBD2,TGTGCCAGCAGCTTAACTAGCGGGGGCCTAAGCTCCTACGAGCAGTACTTC,CASSLTSGGLSSYEQYF
TRBJ2-7,TRBV6-5,NA,TRBD1,TGTGCCAGCAGTTACTCGAGAACAGGGGGCAACGAGCAGTACTTC,CASSYSRTGGNEQYF
TRBJ2-3,TRBV5-1,NA,NA,TGCGCCAGCAGCCCGAGACTGAACCAAGATACGCAGTATTTT,CASSPRLNQDTQYF
TRBJ1-1,TRBV11-2,NA,NA,TGTGCCAGCAGCTTAGATTGGAAGGGGGGTACGGGGGACACTGAAGCTTTCTTT,CASSLDWKGGTGDTEAFF
TRBJ2-1,TRBV6-6,NA,NA,TGTGCCAGCAGCTGGGGCTCCCGAGGGGATGAGCAGTTCTTC,CASSWGSRGDEQFF
TRBJ2-5,TRBV18,NA,NA,TGTGCCAGCTCACCCAGCCAAGAGACCCAGTACTTC,CASSPSQETQYF
TRBJ1-2,TRBV2,NA,NA,TGTGCCAGCAGTGAAGCTCGGACCGTATTGGTTAAAGCTGCTTATGGCTACACCTTC,CASSEARTVLVKAAYGYTF
TRBJ2-3,TRBV5-4,NA,TRBD2,TGTGCCAGCAGCGCCGGCGGTATGGCGGGAGGGCCACGCGGGGCAGATACGCAGTATTTT,CASSAGGMAGGPRGADTQYF
TRBJ2-3,TRBV5-1,once,TRBD2,TGCGCCAGCAGCGGGACTAGCGGGAGAACAGATACGCAGTATTTT,CASSGTSGRTDTQYF
TRBJ1-3,TRBV28,NA,NA,TGTGCCAGCAGTTTTGGCCCCGGGGGGGCTGGAAACACCATATATTTT,CASSFGPGGAGNTIYF